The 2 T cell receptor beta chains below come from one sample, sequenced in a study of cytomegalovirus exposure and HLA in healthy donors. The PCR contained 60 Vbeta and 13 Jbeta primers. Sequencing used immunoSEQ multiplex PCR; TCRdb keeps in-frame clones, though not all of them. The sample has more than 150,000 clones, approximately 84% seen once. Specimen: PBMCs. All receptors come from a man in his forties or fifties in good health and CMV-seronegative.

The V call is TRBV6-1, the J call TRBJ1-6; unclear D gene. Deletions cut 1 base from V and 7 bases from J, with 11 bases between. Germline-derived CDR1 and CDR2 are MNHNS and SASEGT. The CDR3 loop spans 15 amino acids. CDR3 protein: CASSEEGGWNSPLHF. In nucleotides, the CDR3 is TGTGCCAGCAGTGAAGAGGGCGGGTGGAATTCACCCCTCCACTTT.

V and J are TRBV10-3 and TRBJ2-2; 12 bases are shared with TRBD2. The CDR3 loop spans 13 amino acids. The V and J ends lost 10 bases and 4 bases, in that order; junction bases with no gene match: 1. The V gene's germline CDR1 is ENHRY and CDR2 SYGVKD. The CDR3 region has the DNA TGTGCCACTAGCGGGGGGGCCACCGGGGAGCTGTTTTTT. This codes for CATSGGATGELFF.